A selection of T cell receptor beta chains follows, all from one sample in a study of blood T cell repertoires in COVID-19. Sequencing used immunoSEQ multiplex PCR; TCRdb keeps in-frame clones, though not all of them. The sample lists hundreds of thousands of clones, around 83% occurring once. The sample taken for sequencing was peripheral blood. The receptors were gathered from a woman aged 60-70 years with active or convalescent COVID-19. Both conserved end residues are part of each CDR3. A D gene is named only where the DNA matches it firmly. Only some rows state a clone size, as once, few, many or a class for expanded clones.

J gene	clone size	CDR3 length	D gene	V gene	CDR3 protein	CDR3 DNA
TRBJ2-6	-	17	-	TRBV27	CASSPGQYSSGANVLTF	TGTGCCAGCAGTCCCGGACAGTATAGCTCTGGGGCCAACGTCCTGACTTTC
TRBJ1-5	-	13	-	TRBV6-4	CASSEQHNQPQHF	TGTGCCAGCAGTGAACAACACAATCAGCCCCAGCATTTT
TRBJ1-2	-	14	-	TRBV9	CASSATGKGPGYTF	TGTGCCAGCAGCGCCACAGGGAAGGGCCCTGGCTACACCTTC
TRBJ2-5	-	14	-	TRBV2	CASSLGQPGETQYF	TGTGCCAGCAGCTTAGGACAGCCCGGTGAGACCCAGTACTTC
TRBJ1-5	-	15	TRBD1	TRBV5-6	CASSYAGQSNQPQHF	TGTGCCAGCAGCTACGCGGGACAGAGCAATCAGCCCCAGCATTTT
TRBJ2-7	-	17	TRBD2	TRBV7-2	CASSSQVTSGGAGEQYF	TGTGCCAGCAGCTCACAAGTTACTAGCGGGGGGGCTGGCGAGCAGTACTTC
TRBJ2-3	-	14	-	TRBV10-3	CAIRGGAQRDTQYF	TGTGCCATCAGGGGGGGGGCGCAACGGGATACGCAGTATTTT
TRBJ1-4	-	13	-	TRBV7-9	CASSLVRAEKLFF	TGTGCCAGCAGCTTAGTCAGGGCTGAAAAACTGTTTTTT
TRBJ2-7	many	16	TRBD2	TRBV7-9	CASSLGTSGGKHEQYF	TGTGCCAGCAGCCTCGGGACTAGCGGGGGGAAACACGAGCAGTACTTC
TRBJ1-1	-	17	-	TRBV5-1	CASSLVPLAGGNTEAFF	TGCGCCAGCAGCTTGGTGCCCCTCGCGGGCGGGAACACTGAAGCTTTCTTT
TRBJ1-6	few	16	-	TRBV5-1	CASSLWSSSYNSPLHF	TGCGCCAGCAGCTTGTGGAGCAGCTCCTATAATTCACCCCTCCACTTT
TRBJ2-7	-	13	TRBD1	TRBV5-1	CASSRQGAYEQYF	TGCGCCAGCAGCCGACAGGGGGCATACGAGCAGTACTTC
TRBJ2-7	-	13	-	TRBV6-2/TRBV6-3	CASSYGGIYEQYF	TGTGCCAGCAGTTACGGAGGGATCTACGAGCAGTACTTC
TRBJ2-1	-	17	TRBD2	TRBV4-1	CASSQLSGGAFYNEQFF	TGCGCCAGCAGCCAACTTAGCGGGGGGGCCTTCTACAATGAGCAGTTCTTC
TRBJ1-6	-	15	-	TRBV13	CASSRGRGTNSPLHF	TGTGCCAGCAGTCGGGGTAGGGGGACAAATTCACCCCTCCACTTT
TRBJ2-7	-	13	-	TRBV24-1	CATRVARDYEQYF	TGTGCCACCAGGGTAGCACGGGACTACGAGCAGTACTTC
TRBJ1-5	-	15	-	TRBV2	CASTLEQYSNQPQHF	TGTGCCAGCACATTGGAACAGTATAGCAATCAGCCCCAGCATTTT
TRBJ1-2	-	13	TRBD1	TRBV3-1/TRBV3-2	CASSLSGQYGYTF	TGTGCCAGCAGCCTGTCGGGACAGTATGGCTACACCTTC
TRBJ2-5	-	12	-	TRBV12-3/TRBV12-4	CASTFSPETQYF	TGTGCCAGCACTTTTTCTCCGGAGACCCAGTACTTC
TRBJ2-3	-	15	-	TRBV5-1	CASSYGHLSTDTQYF	TGCGCCAGCAGCTATGGACACCTATCGACAGATACGCAGTATTTT
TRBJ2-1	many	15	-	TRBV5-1	CASSTDTNSYNEQFF	TGCGCCAGCAGCACGGACACGAACTCCTACAATGAGCAGTTCTTC
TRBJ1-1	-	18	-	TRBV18	CASSPFTSMGGWDTEAFF	TGTGCCAGCTCACCATTCACCTCTATGGGGGGGTGGGACACTGAAGCTTTCTTT
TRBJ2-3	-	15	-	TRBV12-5	CASGLVGRITDTQYF	TGTGCTAGTGGTTTGGTGGGCAGGATCACAGATACGCAGTATTTT
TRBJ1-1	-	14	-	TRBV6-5	CASSYGRRTTEAFF	TGTGCCAGCAGTTACGGCAGGAGGACCACTGAAGCTTTCTTT
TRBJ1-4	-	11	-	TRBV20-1	CSARLTEKLFF	TGCAGTGCTAGGCTAACTGAAAAACTGTTTTTT
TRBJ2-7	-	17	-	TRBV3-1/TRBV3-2	CASSQRGGGDFAYEQYF	TGTGCCAGCAGCCAAAGGGGAGGTGGGGACTTTGCCTACGAGCAGTACTTC
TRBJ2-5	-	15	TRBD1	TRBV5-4	CASSLPGGLKETQYF	TGTGCCAGCAGCTTGCCAGGGGGTTTGAAAGAGACCCAGTACTTC
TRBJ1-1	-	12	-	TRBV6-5	CASSNLRGEAFF	TGTGCCAGCAGCAACCTCAGGGGTGAAGCTTTCTTT
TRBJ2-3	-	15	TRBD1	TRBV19	CASSPDRGGVDTQYF	TGTGCCAGTAGCCCGGACAGGGGTGGTGTAGATACGCAGTATTTT